A selection of T cell receptor beta chains follows, all from one sample in a study of identical twins. One entry per CDR3 protein results from TCRdb running MiXCR on the 5' RACE reads. The sample carries around 100,000 distinct CDR3 sequences, less than 6.5% recorded once. The source material was memory T cells sorted from blood. These receptor sequences come from a woman aged 50 to 65 in good health. Both conserved end residues are part of each CDR3. Fields, in order: D gene, J gene, clone size, V gene, CDR3 DNA, CDR3 protein. The D gene is left open where the match is weak. Clone size is stated in some rows and not others, as once, few, many or a class when expanded.

TRBD2 | TRBJ2-2 | many | TRBV7-9 | TGTGCCAGCAGCTCAGACACTAGCGCCAACACCGGGGAGCTGTTTTTT | CASSSDTSANTGELFF
. | TRBJ2-3 | many | TRBV24-1 | TGTGCCACCAGTGGGGGAAATACGCAGTATTTT | CATSGGNTQYF
TRBD2 | TRBJ2-3 | many | TRBV20-1 | TGCAGCACAATGACTAGCTGGAGAGGCACAGATACGCAGTATTTT | CSTMTSWRGTDTQYF
. | TRBJ2-7 | few | TRBV7-6 | TGTGCCAGCAGCCTCCAACCGGGGCCTAACTACGAGCAGTACTTC | CASSLQPGPNYEQYF
. | TRBJ1-4 | many | TRBV3-1 | TGTGCCAGCAGCCAAGATTCGGTGAGAATCGCAACTAATGAAAAACTGTTTTTT | CASSQDSVRIATNEKLFF
. | TRBJ2-3 | many | TRBV5-1 | TGCGCCAGCGGGGGCTTACAGGGAATGCAGTATTTT | CASGGLQGMQYF
. | TRBJ2-7 | many | TRBV4-2 | TGTGCCAGCAGCCAAGGCCCCCGGGATCGGTACTTC | CASSQGPRDRYF
. | TRBJ2-1 | . | TRBV7-8 | TGTGCCAGCACCACTCCCGGTCGGGACCACAATGAGCAGTTCTTC | CASTTPGRDHNEQFF
. | TRBJ1-1 | few | TRBV20-1 | TGCAGTGCGTTGGAGGGTAGGGGAGGCACTGAAGCTTTCTTT | CSALEGRGGTEAFF
. | TRBJ2-2 | many | TRBV15 | TGTGCCACCAGCAGAGATCAAGGGGCGCGATGGACCGGGGAGCTGTTTTTT | CATSRDQGARWTGELFF
. | TRBJ1-2 | many | TRBV4-1 | TGCGCCAGCAGCCAAAGTGTCAGGTGGATGTTC | CASSQSVRWMF
TRBD2 | TRBJ2-1 | many | TRBV20-1 | TGCAGTGCTAGAGATTTATTACGACCCGGGACTAGCGGGTTCCATGAGCAGTTCTTC | CSARDLLRPGTSGFHEQFF
TRBD2 | TRBJ2-2 | many | TRBV12-3/TRBV12-4 | TGTGCCAGCACTCCGACTAGCGGTCAGAACACCGGGGAGCTGTTTTTT | CASTPTSGQNTGELFF
. | TRBJ2-1 | few | TRBV3-1 | TGTGCCAGCAGCCGGCGAGGACCCTCGTGGAATGAGCAGTTCTTC | CASSRRGPSWNEQFF
. | TRBJ1-4 | . | TRBV3-1 | TGTGCCAGCAGCCAAGAAGGAGTAGGAGAAAAACTGTTTTTT | CASSQEGVGEKLFF
. | TRBJ2-5 | many | TRBV15 | TGTGCCACCAGCAGAGATGGAGGGGGACCCTTCGGGACCCAGTACTTC | CATSRDGGGPFGTQYF
TRBD1 | TRBJ2-7 | many | TRBV5-1 | TGCGCCAGCACCGGGACAGGGACCGAGCAGTACTTC | CASTGTGTEQYF
TRBD1 | TRBJ1-2 | few | TRBV5-5 | TGTGCCAGCAGCTTGACAGGGGGCGATGATGGCTACACCTTC | CASSLTGGDDGYTF
TRBD2 | TRBJ2-3 | . | TRBV29-1 | TGCAGCGTACGTCCTAGCGGAACAGATACGCAGTATTTT | CSVRPSGTDTQYF
. | TRBJ1-5 | many | TRBV7-8 | TGTGCCAGCAGCTTCGACAGCAATCAGCCCCAGCATTTT | CASSFDSNQPQHF
TRBD1 | TRBJ1-1 | few | TRBV6-1 | TGTGCCAGCAGCCGGGACAGGAACACTGAAGCTTTCTTT | CASSRDRNTEAFF
. | TRBJ2-3 | . | TRBV7-3 | TGTGCCAGCAGCTTGGACGCGGATACGCAGTATTTT | CASSLDADTQYF
. | TRBJ2-6 | many | TRBV18 | TGTGCCAGCTCAGCCTCTGGGGCCAACGTCCTGACTTTC | CASSASGANVLTF
. | TRBJ2-2 | few | TRBV18 | TGTGCCAGCTCACAGGGACCTACCACCGGGGAGCTGTTTTTT | CASSQGPTTGELFF
TRBD1 | TRBJ1-1 | many | TRBV12-3/TRBV12-4 | TGTGCCAGCACCCCAGGACAGGGCGAAGCTTTCTTT | CASTPGQGEAFF
. | TRBJ2-4 | many | TRBV12-3/TRBV12-4 | TGTGCCAGCAGTTTCGGAGCGGCCGGGGCGAACATTCAGTACTTC | CASSFGAAGANIQYF
TRBD1 | TRBJ1-1 | few | TRBV2 | TGTGCCAGCAGGCGACAGGGAGGGACTGAAGCTTTCTTT | CASRRQGGTEAFF
. | TRBJ2-3 | few | TRBV7-9 | TGTGCCAGCAGGTTCAGCACAGATACGCAGTATTTT | CASRFSTDTQYF
. | TRBJ2-5 | many | TRBV7-2 | TGTGCCAGCAGCTTTCCGGGTGCCCGCCCCGGTCCCCGAGAGACCCAGTACTTC | CASSFPGARPGPRETQYF
TRBD2 | TRBJ2-1 | many | TRBV7-2 | TGTGCCAGCAGCGTCCGAGGGACTAGCGGGTCCAATGAGCAGTTCTTC | CASSVRGTSGSNEQFF
TRBD1 | TRBJ1-4 | many | TRBV10-3 | TGTGCCATCAGTGGGACAGGGGATAATGAAAAACTGTTTTTT | CAISGTGDNEKLFF
. | TRBJ2-5 | . | TRBV5-1 | TGCGCCAGCAGCTTGTATCCGGACCGCCCGGGGCAAGAGACCCAGTACTTC | CASSLYPDRPGQETQYF
TRBD1 | TRBJ1-6 | . | TRBV12-3/TRBV12-4 | TGTGCCAGCACTAGGACAGGAGCCTCTAATTCACCCCTCCACTTT | CASTRTGASNSPLHF
. | TRBJ2-2 | many | TRBV7-8 | TGTGCCAGCAGCCCCCGCTTGGGGGCCGGGGAGCTGTTTTTT | CASSPRLGAGELFF
. | TRBJ1-4 | many | TRBV20-1 | TGCAGTGCTAGGGTTCAGGGTGGAAAACTGTTTTTT | CSARVQGGKLFF
. | TRBJ1-2 | many | TRBV20-1 | TGCAGTGCTAGCTGGCAGATCGGCTACACCTTC | CSASWQIGYTF